The sequence of this TCR beta chain was determined in a study of blood T cell repertoires in COVID-19. Turning to the study itself: Samples representing acute and convalescent COVID-19 were sourced from the United States, Italy and Spain. PBMCs, B-cell-depleted T cells, or T cells provided the cDNA or gDNA that made up the material.

The CDR3 consists of 17 residues. V lost 6 bases to trimming and J lost 5 bases; unmatched junction nucleotides: 16. Germline CDR1 and CDR2: LGHDT and YNNKEL (reference sequence). In the study's own analysis: Reference gene primer amplification yielded estimated nucleated cell counts. The repertoire was sequenced with immunoSEQ multiplex PCR; TCRdb's copy has only in-frame clones and lacks some. Clone size and V and J calls were adopted from that table, with D and trimming inferred from the DNA. Of about 150,000 clones in the sample, roughly 80% were seen once. The chain is built from TRBV3-1 (or the pseudogene TRBV3-2) and TRBJ2-5, with TRBD2 matching 9 bases. Input material: peripheral blood. The TCR was taken from a man in his sixties who had recovered from COVID-19. DNA for the CDR3: TGTGCCAGCAGGCGTTCTCCTAGCGGGGTCGGCTTGGAGACCCAGTACTTC. Amino acid sequence: CASRRSPSGVGLETQYF.